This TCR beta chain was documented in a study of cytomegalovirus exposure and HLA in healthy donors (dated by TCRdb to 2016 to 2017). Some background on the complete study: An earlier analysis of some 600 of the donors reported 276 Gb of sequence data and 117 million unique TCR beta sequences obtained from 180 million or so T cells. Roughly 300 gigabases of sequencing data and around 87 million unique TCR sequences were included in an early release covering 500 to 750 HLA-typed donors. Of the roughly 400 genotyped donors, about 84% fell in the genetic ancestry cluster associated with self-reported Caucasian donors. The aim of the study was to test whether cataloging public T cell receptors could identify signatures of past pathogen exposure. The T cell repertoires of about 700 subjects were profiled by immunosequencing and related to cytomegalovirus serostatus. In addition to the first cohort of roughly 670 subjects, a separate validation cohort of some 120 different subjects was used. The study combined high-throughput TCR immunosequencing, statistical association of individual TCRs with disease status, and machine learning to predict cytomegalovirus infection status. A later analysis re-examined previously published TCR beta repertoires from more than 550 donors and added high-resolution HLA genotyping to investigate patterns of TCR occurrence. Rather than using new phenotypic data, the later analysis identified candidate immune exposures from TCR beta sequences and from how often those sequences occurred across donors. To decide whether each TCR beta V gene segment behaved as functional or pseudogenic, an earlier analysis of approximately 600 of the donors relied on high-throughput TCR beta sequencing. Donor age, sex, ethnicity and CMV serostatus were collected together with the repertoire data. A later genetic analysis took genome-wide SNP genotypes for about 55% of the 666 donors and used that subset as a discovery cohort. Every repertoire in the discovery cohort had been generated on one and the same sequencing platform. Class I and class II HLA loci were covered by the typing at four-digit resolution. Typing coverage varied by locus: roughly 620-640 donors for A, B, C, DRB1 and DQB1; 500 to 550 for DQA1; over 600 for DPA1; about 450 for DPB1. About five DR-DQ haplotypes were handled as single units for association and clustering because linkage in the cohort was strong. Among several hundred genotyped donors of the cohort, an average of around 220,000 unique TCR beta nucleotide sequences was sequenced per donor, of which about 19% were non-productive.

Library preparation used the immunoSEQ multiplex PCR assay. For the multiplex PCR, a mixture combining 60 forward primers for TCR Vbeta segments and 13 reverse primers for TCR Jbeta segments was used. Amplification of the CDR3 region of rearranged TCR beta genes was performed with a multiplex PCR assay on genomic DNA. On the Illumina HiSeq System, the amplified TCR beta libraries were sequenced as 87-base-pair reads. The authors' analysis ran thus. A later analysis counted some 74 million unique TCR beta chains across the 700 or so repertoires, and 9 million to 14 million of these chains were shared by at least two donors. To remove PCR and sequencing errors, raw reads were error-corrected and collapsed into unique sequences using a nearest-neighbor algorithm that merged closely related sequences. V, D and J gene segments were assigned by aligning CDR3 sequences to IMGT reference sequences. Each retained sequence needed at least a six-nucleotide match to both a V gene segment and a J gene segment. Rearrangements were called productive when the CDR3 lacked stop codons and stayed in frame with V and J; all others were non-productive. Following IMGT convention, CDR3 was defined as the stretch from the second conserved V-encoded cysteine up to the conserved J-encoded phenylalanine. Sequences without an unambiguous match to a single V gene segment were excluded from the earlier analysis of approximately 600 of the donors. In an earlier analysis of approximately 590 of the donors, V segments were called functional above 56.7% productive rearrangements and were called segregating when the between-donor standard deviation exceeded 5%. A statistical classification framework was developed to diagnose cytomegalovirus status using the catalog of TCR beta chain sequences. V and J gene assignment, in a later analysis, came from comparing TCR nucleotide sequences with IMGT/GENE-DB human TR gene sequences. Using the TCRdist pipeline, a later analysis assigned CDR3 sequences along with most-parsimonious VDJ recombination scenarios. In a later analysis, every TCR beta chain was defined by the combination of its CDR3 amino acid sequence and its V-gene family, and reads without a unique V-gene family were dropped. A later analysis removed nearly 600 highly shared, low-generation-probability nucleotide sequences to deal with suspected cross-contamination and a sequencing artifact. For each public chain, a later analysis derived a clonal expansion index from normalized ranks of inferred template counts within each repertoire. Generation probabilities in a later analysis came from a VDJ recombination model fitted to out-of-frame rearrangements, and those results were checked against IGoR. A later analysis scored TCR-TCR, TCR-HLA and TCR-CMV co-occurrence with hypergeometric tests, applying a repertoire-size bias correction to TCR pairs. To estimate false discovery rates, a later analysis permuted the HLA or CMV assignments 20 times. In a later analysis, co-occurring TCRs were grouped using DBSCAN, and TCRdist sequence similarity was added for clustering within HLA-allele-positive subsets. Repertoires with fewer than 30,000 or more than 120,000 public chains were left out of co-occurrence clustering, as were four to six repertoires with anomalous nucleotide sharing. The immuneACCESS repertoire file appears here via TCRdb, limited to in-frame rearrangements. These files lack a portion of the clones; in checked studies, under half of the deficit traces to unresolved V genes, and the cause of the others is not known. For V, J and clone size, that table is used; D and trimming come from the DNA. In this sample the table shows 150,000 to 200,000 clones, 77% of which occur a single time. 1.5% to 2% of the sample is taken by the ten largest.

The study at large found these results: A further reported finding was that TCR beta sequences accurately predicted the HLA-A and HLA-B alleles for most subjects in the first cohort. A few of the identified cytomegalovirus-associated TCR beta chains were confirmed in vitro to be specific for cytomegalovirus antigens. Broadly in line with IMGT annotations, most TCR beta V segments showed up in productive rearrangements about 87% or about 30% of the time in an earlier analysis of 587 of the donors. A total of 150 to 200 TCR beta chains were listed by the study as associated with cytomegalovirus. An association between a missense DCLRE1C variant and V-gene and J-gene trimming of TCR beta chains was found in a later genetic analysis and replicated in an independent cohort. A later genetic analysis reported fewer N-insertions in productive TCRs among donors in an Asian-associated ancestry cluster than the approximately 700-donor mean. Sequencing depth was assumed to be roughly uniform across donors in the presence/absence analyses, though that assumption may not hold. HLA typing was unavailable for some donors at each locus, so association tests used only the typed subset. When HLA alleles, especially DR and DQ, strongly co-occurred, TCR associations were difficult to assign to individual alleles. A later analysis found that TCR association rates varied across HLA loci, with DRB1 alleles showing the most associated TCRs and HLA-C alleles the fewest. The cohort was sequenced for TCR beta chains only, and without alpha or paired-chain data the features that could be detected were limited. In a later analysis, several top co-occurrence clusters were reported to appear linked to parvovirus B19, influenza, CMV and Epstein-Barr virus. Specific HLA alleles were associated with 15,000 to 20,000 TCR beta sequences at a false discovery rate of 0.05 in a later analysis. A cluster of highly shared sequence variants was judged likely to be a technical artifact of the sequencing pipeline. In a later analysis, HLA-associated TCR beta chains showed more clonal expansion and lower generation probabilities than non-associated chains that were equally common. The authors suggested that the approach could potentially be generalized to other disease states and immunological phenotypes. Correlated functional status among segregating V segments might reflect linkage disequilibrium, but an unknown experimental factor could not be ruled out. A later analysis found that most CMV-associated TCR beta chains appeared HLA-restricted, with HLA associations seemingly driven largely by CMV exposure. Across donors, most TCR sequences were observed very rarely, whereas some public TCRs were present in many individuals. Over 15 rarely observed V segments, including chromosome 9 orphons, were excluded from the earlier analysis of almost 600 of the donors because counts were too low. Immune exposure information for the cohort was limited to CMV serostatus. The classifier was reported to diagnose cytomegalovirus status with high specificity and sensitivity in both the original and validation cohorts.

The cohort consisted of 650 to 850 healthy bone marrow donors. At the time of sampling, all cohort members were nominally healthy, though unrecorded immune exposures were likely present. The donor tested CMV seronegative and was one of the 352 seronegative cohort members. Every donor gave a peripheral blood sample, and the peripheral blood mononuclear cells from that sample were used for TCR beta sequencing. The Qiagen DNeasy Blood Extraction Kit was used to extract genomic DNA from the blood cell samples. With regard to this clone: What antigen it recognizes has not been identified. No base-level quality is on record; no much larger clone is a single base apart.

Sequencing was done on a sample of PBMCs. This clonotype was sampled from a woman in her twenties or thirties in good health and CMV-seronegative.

CDR3 reads: CASNLKTTGELFF. The sequence in DNA is TGTGCCAGCAACCTAAAAACCACCGGGGAGCTGTTTTTT. The sequence is built from TRBV2 and TRBJ2-2; the D gene cannot be named for sure. Reading the germline V gene gives CDR1 SNHLY and CDR2 FYNNEI. The CDR3 numbers 13 residues from cysteine through phenylalanine. The retained sequence is limited to the CDR3, 39 bases, with the frame set at the first base. V is cut by 7 bases and J by 4 bases, and the space between the germline ends is 10 bases. Supplemented by the reference TRBV2 and TRBJ2-2 proteins around the CDR3, the complete variable domain is EPEVTQTPSHQVTQMGQEVILRCVPISNHLYFYWYRQILGQKVEFLVSFYNNEISEKSEIFDDQFSVERPDGSNFTLKIRSTKLEDSAMYFCASNLKTTGELFFGEGSRLTVL.